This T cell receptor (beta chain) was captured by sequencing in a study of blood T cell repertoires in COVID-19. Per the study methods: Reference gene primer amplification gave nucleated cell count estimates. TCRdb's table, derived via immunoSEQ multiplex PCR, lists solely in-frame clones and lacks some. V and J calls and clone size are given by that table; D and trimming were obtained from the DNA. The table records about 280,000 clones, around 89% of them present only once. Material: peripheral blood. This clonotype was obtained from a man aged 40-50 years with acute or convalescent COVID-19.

CDR3 sequence (DNA): TGTGCCAGCTCACCAGGGACTACCGATACGCAGTATTTT. Protein product: CASSPGTTDTQYF. The V call is TRBV18, the J call TRBJ2-3; 7 nucleotides match TRBD2. CDR1 and CDR2 (germline): KGHSH, LQKENI. The CDR3 is 13 residues long. After removal of 2 bases from V and 6 bases from J, the junction contained 2 bases not matched to a gene. Looking up the rest from reference TRBV18 and TRBJ2-3 gives the full variable domain: NAGVMQNPRHLVRRRGQEARLRCSPMKGHSHVYWYRQLPEEGLKFMVYLQKENIIDESGMPKERFSAEFPKEGPSILRIQQVVRGDSAAYFCASSPGTTDTQYFGPGTRLTVL.